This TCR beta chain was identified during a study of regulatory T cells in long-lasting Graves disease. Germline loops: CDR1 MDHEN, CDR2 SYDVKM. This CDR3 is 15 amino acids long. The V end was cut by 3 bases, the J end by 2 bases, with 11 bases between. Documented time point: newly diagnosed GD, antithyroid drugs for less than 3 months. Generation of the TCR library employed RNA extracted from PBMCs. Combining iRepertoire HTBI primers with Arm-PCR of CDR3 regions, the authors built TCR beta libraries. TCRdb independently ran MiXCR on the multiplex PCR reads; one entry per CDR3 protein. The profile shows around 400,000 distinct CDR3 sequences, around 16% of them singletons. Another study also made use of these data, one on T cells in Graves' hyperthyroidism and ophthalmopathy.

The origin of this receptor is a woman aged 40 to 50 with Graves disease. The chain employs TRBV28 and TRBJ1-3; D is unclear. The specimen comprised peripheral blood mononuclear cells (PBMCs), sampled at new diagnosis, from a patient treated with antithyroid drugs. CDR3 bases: TGTGCCAGCAGTTTCGTTTCAGAGACTGGAAACACCATATATTTT. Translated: CASSFVSETGNTIYF.